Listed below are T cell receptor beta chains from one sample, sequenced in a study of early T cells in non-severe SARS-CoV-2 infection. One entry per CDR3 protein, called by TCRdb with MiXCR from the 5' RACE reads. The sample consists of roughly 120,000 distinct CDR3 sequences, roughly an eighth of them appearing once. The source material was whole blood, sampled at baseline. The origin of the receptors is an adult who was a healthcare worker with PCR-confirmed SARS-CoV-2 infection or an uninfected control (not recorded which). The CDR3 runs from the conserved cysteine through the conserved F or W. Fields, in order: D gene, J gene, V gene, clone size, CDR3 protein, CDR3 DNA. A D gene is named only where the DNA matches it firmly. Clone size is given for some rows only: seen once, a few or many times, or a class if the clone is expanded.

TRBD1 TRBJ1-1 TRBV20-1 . CSARAGTGLEAFF TGCAGTGCTAGAGCGGGGACAGGGTTGGAAGCTTTCTTT
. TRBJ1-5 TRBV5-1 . CASSPESPNQPQHF TGCGCCAGCAGCCCGGAGTCTCCTAATCAGCCCCAGCATTTT
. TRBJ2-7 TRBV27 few CASSSIDRSYEQYF TGTGCCAGCAGTTCCATCGACAGGAGCTACGAGCAGTACTTC
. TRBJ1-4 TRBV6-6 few CASSLRINEKLFF TGTGCCAGCAGTTTAAGGATTAATGAAAAACTGTTTTTT
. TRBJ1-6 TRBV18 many CASSPQVMWQGDYSPLHF TGTGCCAGCTCACCACAAGTGATGTGGCAGGGCGATTATTCACCCCTCCACTTT
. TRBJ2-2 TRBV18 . CASSPRAENTGELFF TGTGCCAGCTCACCACGGGCGGAAAACACCGGGGAGCTGTTTTTT
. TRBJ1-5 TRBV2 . CASRDAYQPQHF TGTGCCAGCAGGGACGCCTATCAGCCCCAGCATTTT
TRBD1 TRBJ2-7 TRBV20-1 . CSAPGDRGIYEQYF TGCAGTGCCCCCGGGGACAGGGGTATCTACGAGCAGTACTTC
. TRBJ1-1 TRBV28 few CASSLAATEAFF TGTGCCAGCAGTTTAGCGGCAACTGAAGCTTTCTTT
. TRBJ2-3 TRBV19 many CASLGRGGDTQYF TGTGCCAGCCTCGGCAGGGGCGGAGATACGCAGTATTTT
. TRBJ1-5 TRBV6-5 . CASSYRDSNQPQHF TGTGCCAGCAGTTATCGGGATAGCAATCAGCCCCAGCATTTT
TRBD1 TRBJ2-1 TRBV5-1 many CASSLAQGANEQFF TGCGCCAGCAGCTTGGCACAGGGGGCGAATGAGCAGTTCTTC
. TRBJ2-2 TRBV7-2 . CASSLVGQGVVTGELFF TGTGCCAGCAGCTTAGTAGGTCAGGGAGTGGTCACCGGGGAGCTGTTTTTT
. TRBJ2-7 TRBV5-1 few CASSLGDWSYEQYF TGCGCCAGCAGCTTGGGGGACTGGTCCTACGAGCAGTACTTC
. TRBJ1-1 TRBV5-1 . CASSFTPEGRGEAFF TGCGCCAGCAGCTTCACTCCAGAGGGGAGGGGCGAAGCTTTCTTT
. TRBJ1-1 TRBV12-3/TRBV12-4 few CASRPDAGLTVRTEAFF TGTGCCAGCAGACCGGACGCCGGACTAACGGTGAGGACTGAAGCTTTCTTT
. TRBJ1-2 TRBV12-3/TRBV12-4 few CASSDSQRGYTF TGTGCCAGCAGTGACAGCCAGCGGGGCTACACCTTC
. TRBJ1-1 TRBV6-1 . CASSEHGVESEAFF TGTGCCAGCAGTGAACACGGGGTGGAGTCTGAAGCTTTCTTT
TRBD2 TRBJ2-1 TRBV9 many CASSRAGGIAYNEQFF TGTGCCAGCAGCCGTGCGGGGGGTATCGCCTACAATGAGCAGTTCTTC
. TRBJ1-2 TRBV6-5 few CASSRIESRYYGYTF TGTGCCAGCAGTCGCATCGAATCGCGCTACTATGGCTACACCTTC
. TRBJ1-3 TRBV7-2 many CASSTYQARTGNTIYF TGTGCCAGCAGCACCTATCAAGCGAGAACTGGAAACACCATATATTTT
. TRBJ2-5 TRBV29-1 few CSVEDLAETQYF TGCAGCGTTGAAGATCTAGCGGAGACCCAGTACTTC
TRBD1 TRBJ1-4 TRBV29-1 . CSVEGEGGEKLFF TGCAGCGTTGAAGGGGAAGGGGGCGAAAAACTGTTTTTT
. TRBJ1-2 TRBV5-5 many CASSLAGGAGALYGYTF TGTGCCAGCAGCTTGGCGGGCGGGGCAGGGGCGCTTTATGGCTACACCTTC
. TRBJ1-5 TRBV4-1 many CASSPYYLGNQPQHF TGCGCCAGCAGCCCGTACTACCTGGGCAATCAGCCCCAGCATTTT
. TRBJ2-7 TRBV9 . CASAEQDSYEQYF TGTGCCAGCGCGGAACAGGACAGCTACGAGCAGTACTTC
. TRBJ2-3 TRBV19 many CATTDVSTDTQYF TGTGCCACCACGGACGTTAGCACAGATACGCAGTATTTT
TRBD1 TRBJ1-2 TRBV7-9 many CASSSTTGGLNYGYTF TGTGCCAGCAGCTCTACGACAGGGGGTTTGAACTATGGCTACACCTTC
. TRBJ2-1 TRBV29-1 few CSVSNPVGLQFF TGCAGCGTTTCTAACCCGGTCGGACTGCAGTTCTTC
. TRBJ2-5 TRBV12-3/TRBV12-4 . CASSFGGAGEETQYF TGTGCCAGCAGTTTCGGAGGGGCCGGCGAGGAGACCCAGTACTTC
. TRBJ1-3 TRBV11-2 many CASSLGLGNTIYF TGTGCCAGCAGCTTAGGACTTGGAAACACCATATATTTT
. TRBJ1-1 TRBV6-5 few CASSSLGAPNTEAFF TGTGCCAGCAGTTCCCTGGGGGCACCGAACACTGAAGCTTTCTTT
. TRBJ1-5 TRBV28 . CASSYLRQPQHF TGTGCCAGCAGTTACCTCCGTCAGCCCCAGCATTTT
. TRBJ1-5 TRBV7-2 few CASSLTGEAQPQHF TGTGCCAGCAGCTTAACCGGGGAGGCGCAGCCCCAGCATTTT
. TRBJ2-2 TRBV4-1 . CASSHDSGLGRAYTGELFF TGCGCCAGCAGCCACGATTCAGGGTTGGGGCGGGCGTACACCGGGGAGCTGTTTTTT
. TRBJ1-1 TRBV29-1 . CSGATGNTEAFF TGCAGCGGCGCAACAGGAAACACTGAAGCTTTCTTT
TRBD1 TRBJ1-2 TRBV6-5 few CASSYSNFWDRGNYGYTF TGTGCCAGCAGTTACTCGAACTTCTGGGACAGGGGAAACTATGGCTACACCTTC
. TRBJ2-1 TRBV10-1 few CARPLARSYNEQFF TGCGCCAGGCCCCTAGCGCGCTCCTACAATGAGCAGTTCTTC
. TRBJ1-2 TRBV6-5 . CASSLDSSRGYTF TGTGCCAGCAGCCTAGACAGTTCTCGTGGCTACACCTTC
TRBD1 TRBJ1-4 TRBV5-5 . CASSLDRGDEKLFF TGTGCCAGCAGCTTGGACAGGGGGGATGAAAAACTGTTTTTT
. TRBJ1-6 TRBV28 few CASSANSPLHF TGTGCCAGCAGTGCAAATTCACCCCTCCACTTT
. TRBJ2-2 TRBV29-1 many CSVKEPGQGTGELFF TGCAGCGTTAAAGAACCGGGACAAGGAACCGGGGAGCTGTTTTTT
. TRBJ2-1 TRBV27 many CASSPLLGGEQFF TGTGCCAGCAGTCCGCTACTAGGGGGTGAGCAGTTCTTC
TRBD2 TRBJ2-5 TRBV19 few CASSIVLAEETQYF TGTGCCAGTAGTATCGTACTAGCGGAAGAGACCCAGTACTTC
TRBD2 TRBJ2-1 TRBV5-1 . CASSLAPLAGGHNEQFF TGCGCCAGCAGCTTGGCGCCACTAGCGGGAGGCCACAATGAGCAGTTCTTC
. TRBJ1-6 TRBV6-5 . CAIKAGNSYNSPLHF TGTGCCATCAAAGCGGGGAACTCCTATAATTCACCCCTCCACTTT
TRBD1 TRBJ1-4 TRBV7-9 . CASSRQGQPNEKLFF TGTGCCAGCAGCCGACAGGGGCAGCCTAATGAAAAACTGTTTTTT
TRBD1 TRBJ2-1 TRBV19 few CASRTGGHNEQFF TGTGCCAGTCGGACAGGGGGCCACAATGAGCAGTTCTTC